What follows are 30 T cell receptor beta chains derived from one specimen sequenced in a study of human T cells and chemical hapten exposure. Time point in this sample: healthy volunteer bleed at 2 weeks. Total RNA was extracted from unfractionated whole blood. From the RACE reads, TCRdb called clonotypes with MiXCR, one entry per CDR3 protein. Here the sample spans roughly 100,000 distinct CDR3 sequences, roughly 8.5% being singletons. Sequencing input: whole blood. These receptors were obtained from a female donor in good health. Some clones in this sample may be carry-over from other donors' samples.

This clonotype was seen a few times. This rearrangement joins TRBV6-2 or TRBV6-3 to TRBJ2-7; maybe TRBD2 (5 bases). V lost 5 bases and J lost 0, with 17 bases in between. The CDR3 sequence is 16 residues long. Looked up from germline, CDR1 is MNHEY and CDR2 is SVGEGT. CDR3 residues: CASSPGAGKLSYEQYF. CDR3 DNA sequence: TGTGCCAGCAGTCCTGGTGCCGGGAAACTCTCCTACGAGCAGTACTTC.

J is TRBJ1-2 and V is TRBV5-1, with 9 bases identical to TRBD1. CDR3 length equals 14 residues. V shed 4 bases, J shed 2 bases, and the junction held 3 bases outside the gene matches. Germline V lookup: CDR1 SGHRS, CDR2 YFSETQ. The CDR3 loop is CASSVGQGNYGYTF. CDR3 DNA sequence: TGCGCCAGCAGCGTGGGACAGGGCAACTATGGCTACACCTTC.

This clonotype was found many times. V and J are TRBV12-3 or TRBV12-4 and TRBJ2-1, with D uncertain. The length of the CDR3 is 17 residues. The germline V and J ends were trimmed by 5 bases and 1 base, with 18 bases remaining between them. The CDR3 reads CASSRLAPRSSYNEQFF. The CDR3 region has the DNA TGTGCCAGCAGTCGTCTGGCGCCGAGAAGTTCCTACAATGAGCAGTTCTTC.

The DNA of the CDR3 is TGTGCCACCACGGAGGGGGAGGGCCTCCACGAGCAGTACTTC. Translation: CATTEGEGLHEQYF. V gene TRBV2 combines with J gene TRBJ2-7; possible D gene TRBD2, 7 bases. Per germline, CDR1 SNHLY and CDR2 FYNNEI. The CDR3 is 14 residues long. The V and J ends lost 10 bases and 5 bases respectively, with 21 bases between them.

This clonotype has ten or more counts. V and J are TRBV29-1 and TRBJ2-4; D not resolved. In germline, CDR1 is SQVTM, CDR2 ANQGSEA. The CDR3 sequence is 15 residues long. V lost 0 bases and J 9 bases, leaving 18 bases between the germline ends. CDR3 residues: CSVEDVGRTKSIQYF. The CDR3, as DNA: TGCAGCGTTGAAGATGTCGGCAGAACAAAATCCATTCAGTACTTC.

This clonotype was recorded many times. The chain employs TRBV6-1 and TRBJ2-4, with TRBD1 matching over 11 bases. CDR1 and CDR2 from the germline V gene are MNHNS and SASEGT. J was trimmed by 3 bases and V by 3 bases; bases with no gene match: 7. The CDR3 extends over 17 amino acids. CDR3 nucleotides: TGTGCCAGCAGTGATGCGGACAGGGGGCTCGTCAAAAACATTCAGTACTTC. It specifies CASSDADRGLVKNIQYF.

This clonotype appeared a few times. The chain combines TRBV18 with TRBJ1-4, with D unresolved. CDR1 and CDR2 (germline): KGHSH, LQKENI. V lost 0 bases and J lost 5, with 10 bases in between. CDR3 length: 15 amino acids. CDR3 in amino acids: CASSPPPGRNEKLFF. CDR3 coding DNA: TGTGCCAGCTCACCACCGCCTGGGAGGAATGAAAAACTGTTTTTT.

This clonotype has just a few counts. The chain links TRBV30 to TRBJ1-5, with no clear D. CDR1 and CDR2 from the germline V gene are GTSNPN and SVGIG (reference sequence). This CDR3 comprises 13 residues. The V gene lost 0 bases and the J gene lost 0 bases, with 3 bases spanning the gap. Here the CDR3 DNA reads TGTGCCTGGAGTGTTCTTAGCAATCAGCCCCAGCATTTT. Amino acids: CAWSVLSNQPQHF.

The chain links TRBV2 to TRBJ1-1; D is unresolved. Between the trimmed V and J ends, which lost 4 bases and 7 bases, there was a span of 10 bases. CDR1 is SNHLY and CDR2 is FYNNEI in the germline V gene. This CDR3 has 12 residues. Here the CDR3 DNA reads TGTGCCAGCAGTGCGACTCAGGTTGAAGCTTTCTTT. It is translated as CASSATQVEAFF.

This clonotype was counted only a few times. The J gene is TRBJ1-2, the V gene TRBV27; 11 bases align to TRBD1. Looked up from germline, CDR1 is MNHEY and CDR2 is SMNVEV (reference sequence). The V segment lost 2 bases and the J segment 2 bases; nucleotides outside the gene matches: 1. This CDR3 has 15 residues. DNA for the CDR3: TGTGCCAGCAGTTTAAGGACAGGGGGCAACTATGGCTACACCTTC. It translates to CASSLRTGGNYGYTF.

This clonotype was observed a handful of times. This sequence joins TRBV6-6 and TRBJ2-3; D is unresolved. Trimming removed 6 bases at V and 1 base at J, with 11 bases between. Per germline, CDR1 MNHNY and CDR2 SVGAGI (reference sequence). This CDR3 spans 14 amino acids. In DNA, the CDR3 is TGTGCCAGCAGCTTGGACCCCTGCACAGATACGCAGTATTTT. It specifies CASSLDPCTDTQYF.

The chain joins TRBV2 to TRBJ2-7; D may be TRBD1 or TRBD2 (7 bases each). Trimming removed 4 bases at V and 2 bases at J, with 15 bases between. The germline V gene has CDR1 SNHLY and CDR2 FYNNEI. CDR3 size: 15 residues. The DNA of the CDR3 is TGTGCCAGCAGTGGAGGCCAGGGGGGGACCTACGAGCAGTACTTC. Translated: CASSGGQGGTYEQYF.

This sequence joins TRBV6-1 and TRBJ2-7; 7 positions agree with TRBD1. The CDR3 runs 14 residues. V lost 7 bases to trimming and J lost 5 bases; unmatched junction nucleotides: 11. Germline assignment: CDR1 MNHNS and CDR2 SASEGT. In DNA, the CDR3 is TGTGCCAGCATTTTGACAGGGTCGGGACACGAGCAGTACTTC. This sequence encodes CASILTGSGHEQYF.

The chain links TRBV5-5 to TRBJ1-1; 9 bases align to TRBD1. The CDR3 runs to 12 residues. The V segment lost 4 bases and the J segment 8 bases; nucleotides outside the gene matches: 3. CDR1 and CDR2 from the germline V gene are SGHKS and YYEKEE (reference sequence). CDR3 sequence (DNA): TGTGCCAGCAGCCCAGGACAGGGGGAAGCTTTCTTT. This sequence encodes CASSPGQGEAFF.

This clonotype was picked up many times. This chain links TRBV20-1 with TRBJ1-6, with 9 bases that match TRBD1. The germline gives CDR1 DFQATT, CDR2 SNEGSKA (reference sequence). Losses at the gene ends were 1 base for V and 7 bases for J; bases not matched to a gene: 8. This CDR3 region has 16 residues. The CDR3 here is CSARVVGDRENSPLHF. In DNA form, the CDR3 reads TGCAGTGCTAGAGTCGTCGGGGACAGGGAGAATTCACCCCTCCACTTT.

This clonotype was seen only a few times. The rearrangement joins TRBV2 to TRBJ2-2; D is possibly TRBD1 (5 bases). Looked up from germline, CDR1 is SNHLY and CDR2 is FYNNEI. The CDR3 is made up of 13 amino acids. With 5 bases removed from V and 7 bases from J, the gap between germline ends came to 11 bases. CDR3 amino acids: CASSLDRSGELFF. For the CDR3, the DNA is TGTGCCAGCAGTTTAGACAGAAGCGGGGAGCTGTTTTTT.

In this sample, this clonotype turned up a few times. V and J are TRBV7-6 and TRBJ2-3; 9 nucleotides match TRBD1. The V and J ends lost 1 base and 2 bases, in that order; junction bases with no gene match: 7. The CDR3 is 17 residues long. Per germline, CDR1 SGHVS and CDR2 FNYEAQ. CDR3 nucleotide sequence: TGTGCCAGCAGCTTAGGGCAACAGGGGGCGTTCACAGATACGCAGTATTTT. Translated, it gives CASSLGQQGAFTDTQYF. Combining the CDR3 with reference TRBV7-6 and TRBJ2-3 gives the whole variable domain GAGVSQSPRYKVTKRGQDVALRCDPISGHVSLYWYRQALGQGPEFLTYFNYEAQQDKSGLPNDRFSAERPEGSISTLTIQRTEQRDSAMYRCASSLGQQGAFTDTQYFGPGTRLTVL.

The table lists this clonotype with a few counts. With a much larger clone just one base away, this may be a read error. This chain joins TRBV25-1 and TRBJ1-6, with D possibly being TRBD1 (5 bases). CDR1 and CDR2 (germline): MGHDK, SYGVNS. The CDR3 is 14 amino acids. The CDR3: CASIGTGANSPLNF. The CDR3, as DNA: TGTGCCAGCATCGGTACAGGCGCCAATTCACCCCTCAACTTT. The full variable domain, completed using reference TRBV25-1 and TRBJ1-6, is EADIYQTPRYLVIGTGKKITLECSQTMGHDKMYWYQQDPGMELHLIHYSYGVNSTEKGDLSSESTVSRIRTEHFPLTLESARPSHTSQYLCASIGTGANSPLNFGNGTRLTVT.

The rearrangement uses TRBV20-1 and TRBJ2-7, with 9 bases identical to TRBD1. The junction had 9 bases not matched to a gene; V was cut back by 6 bases and J by 0 bases. CDR3 length: 15 amino acids. Germline assignment: CDR1 DFQATT and CDR2 SNEGSKA (reference sequence). This chain's CDR3 is CSAPGTGLSSYEQYF. The CDR3, as DNA: TGCAGTGCCCCCGGGACAGGGCTTAGCTCCTACGAGCAGTACTTC.

The gene calls are TRBV5-5 and TRBJ1-1; D remains unclear. The CDR3 has 14 amino acids. Germline V gives CDR1 SGHKS, CDR2 YYEKEE (reference sequence). V gave up 1 base and J gave up 1 base, with 8 bases separating them. The CDR3 coding sequence is TGTGCCAGCAGCTTGCAGGTTTCGAACACTGAAGCTTTCTTT. This sequence encodes CASSLQVSNTEAFF.

The chain is built from TRBV6-5 and TRBJ2-2; 7 nucleotides line up with TRBD1. Germline V CDR1 and CDR2: MNHEY, SVGAGI. With V trimmed by 6 bases and J by 7 bases, 8 bases remained unmatched. This CDR3 spans 14 amino acids. The CDR3 DNA reads as TGTGCCAGCAGCCGACAGGGCTGGGACGGGGAGCTGTTTTTT. Translated, it gives CASSRQGWDGELFF.

This clonotype was detected ten times or more. This chain joins TRBV12-3 or TRBV12-4 and TRBJ1-1; 7 bases fit TRBD1. This CDR3 is built from 13 residues. J was trimmed by 10 bases and V by 5 bases; bases with no gene match: 10. CDR3 in DNA: TGTGCCAGCAGTACCCGACAGGGCGCGGGAGCTTTCTTT. It codes for CASSTRQGAGAFF.

A few counts support this clonotype. V is TRBV2 and J is TRBJ2-1; 7 bases fit TRBD2. The germline gives CDR1 SNHLY, CDR2 FYNNEI. V gave up 2 bases and J gave up 4 bases; unmatched junction bases: 5. CDR3 length: 15 amino acids. In nucleotides, the CDR3 is TGTGCCAGCAGTGAATGGGGGGGGGTATACAATGAGCAGTTCTTC. Residues: CASSEWGGVYNEQFF.

The chain uses TRBV7-9 and TRBJ1-3; D is possibly TRBD1 (5 bases). Per germline, CDR1 SEHNR and CDR2 FQNEAQ (reference sequence). The CDR3 extends over 17 amino acids. Trimming took 5 bases from V and 6 from J, leaving 23 bases between them. The CDR3 DNA is TGTGCCAGCAGCACTTCTCAGGGCGTAAGAGTCTTAAACACCATATATTTT. Protein product: CASSTSQGVRVLNTIYF.

This clonotype was seen a handful of times. The chain has TRBV29-1 and TRBJ2-3; D ambiguous. Trimming took 7 bases from V and 2 from J, leaving 10 bases between them. Per germline, CDR1 SQVTM and CDR2 ANQGSEA. This CDR3 region has 12 residues. The CDR3 DNA sequence: TGCAGCGCCCCGTGGCTCACAGATACGCAGTATTTT. Its translation: CSAPWLTDTQYF.

The chain uses TRBV13 and TRBJ2-1; 7 bases line up with TRBD2. V lost 1 base to trimming and J lost 0 bases; unmatched junction nucleotides: 3. This CDR3 is built from 16 residues. CDR1 and CDR2 (germline): PRHDT, FYEKMQ (reference sequence). The CDR3 spells CASSLVSGNSYNEQFF. In DNA, the CDR3 is TGTGCCAGCAGCTTAGTGAGCGGGAACTCCTACAATGAGCAGTTCTTC.

This clonotype was counted many times. This likely comes from a read error, as the CDR3 has no conserved phenylalanine or tryptophan at its end. The chain is built from TRBV2 and TRBJ1-3, with a possible D match to TRBD1 (6 bases). V was cut by 8 bases and J by 1 base, with 12 bases left in between. Germline assignment: CDR1 SNHLY and CDR2 FYNNEI. CDR3 size: 14 residues. The CDR3 coding sequence is TGTGCCAGCTCCGTCAGGGGATCTGGAAACACCATATATCTT. As protein: CASSVRGSGNTIYL.

Comment on this clonotype: The junction differs from germline at one of its ends, possibly a read error. This chain uses TRBV6-5 with TRBJ2-3; 10 positions match TRBD1. The germline V gene encodes CDR1 MNHEY and CDR2 SVGAGI. The CDR3 loop spans 15 amino acids. CDR3 bases: TGTGTCAGCAGTGACAGGGGGCTTGGCACAGATACGCAGTATTTT. Translation gives CVSSDRGLGTDTQYF.

This clonotype was recorded many times. The rearrangement links TRBV29-1 to TRBJ1-2; unclear D gene. Deletions cut 4 bases from V and 3 bases from J, with 9 bases between. The germline CDR1 and CDR2 sequences are SQVTM and ANQGSEA. The CDR3 contains 12 residues. The chain's CDR3 is CSVVGPDYGYTF. In nucleotides, the CDR3 is TGCAGCGTTGTTGGGCCTGACTATGGCTACACCTTC.

The chain has TRBV28 and TRBJ2-5; 10 bases map to TRBD2. The CDR3 runs 19 residues. The V gene end was trimmed by 5 bases and the J gene end by 5 bases; junction bases not matched to a gene: 20. Germline CDR1 is MDHEN and CDR2 is SYDVKM. The CDR3 DNA reads TGTGCCAGCAGTACCCTCGGGTCGAGCGGGAGGGCCAGTTGGGAGACCCAGTACTTC. Translated: CASSTLGSSGRASWETQYF.